These 22 T cell receptor beta chains were sequenced from one sample in a study of T-cell reconstitution after alpha-beta-depleted transplantation in children. Preparation of the TCRbeta library was carried out with unique molecular identifiers. TCRdb independently ran MiXCR on the PCR reads; one entry per CDR3 protein. The sample includes about 160,000 distinct CDR3 sequences, around 10% of them seen just once. The sample here was PBMCs, taken before TCRalphabeta/CD19-depleted stem cell transplant. These TCRs come from a boy aged 2-15 years with acute myeloid leukemia, due to receive a stem cell transplant.

This clonotype was seen at least ten times. The V call is TRBV3-1, the J call TRBJ2-2; D ambiguous. Germline CDR1 and CDR2: LGHDT and YNNKEL (reference sequence). CDR3 size: 12 residues. Trimming stripped 1 base from V and 6 bases from J, with 3 bases between. In DNA, the CDR3 is TGTGCCAGCAGCCAAGTTCCCGGGGAGCTGTTTTTT. This sequence encodes CASSQVPGELFF.

This clonotype was detected many times. The V call is TRBV9, the J call TRBJ1-4; D remains ambiguous. CDR3 size: 18 residues. Germline V CDR1 and CDR2: SGDLS, YYNGEE. Trimming took off 0 bases at V and 4 bases at J, with 19 bases between the two ends. CDR3 residues: CASSVGDGTVRINEKLFF. CDR3 DNA sequence: TGTGCCAGCAGCGTAGGGGATGGAACCGTTAGGATTAATGAAAAACTGTTTTTT.

There are many counts of this clonotype. The chain couples TRBV28 to TRBJ2-3; 8 bases map to TRBD2. The germline gives CDR1 MDHEN, CDR2 SYDVKM. The CDR3 runs 17 residues. The J segment lost 2 bases and the V segment lost 6 bases, leaving 13 bases of the junction unmatched. The CDR3 sequence is CASSRRWASGYTDTQYF. In DNA, the CDR3 is TGTGCCAGCAGCCGAAGGTGGGCTAGCGGGTACACAGATACGCAGTATTTT.

This clonotype was seen at least ten times. J is TRBJ2-1 and V is TRBV7-2; D not resolved. Germline loops: CDR1 SGHTA, CDR2 FQGNSA. Trimming took off 0 bases at V and 0 bases at J, with 6 bases between the two ends. This CDR3 is 15 amino acids long. CDR3 residues: CASSLATSSYNEQFF. The DNA of the CDR3 is TGTGCCAGCAGCTTAGCGACGAGCTCCTACAATGAGCAGTTCTTC.

There are many counts of this clonotype. The CDR3 DNA is TGTGCCAGCAGTGACGGACTAGCGGGAGGCCCAGAATCCTACAATGAGCAGTTCTTC. Amino acid sequence: CASSDGLAGGPESYNEQFF. V and J are TRBV25-1 and TRBJ2-1, with TRBD2 identical over 14 bases. With V trimmed by 3 bases and J by 1 base, 8 bases remained unmatched. Germline loops: CDR1 MGHDK, CDR2 SYGVNS. The CDR3 extends over 19 amino acids.

Many counts were recorded for this clonotype. The genes are TRBV20-1 and TRBJ2-1; D may correspond to TRBD1 or TRBD2 (6 bases each). V shed 5 bases and J shed 10 bases, with 21 bases lying between them. There are 14 residues in the CDR3. The germline CDR1 and CDR2 sequences are DFQATT and SNEGSKA (reference sequence). CDR3 residues: CSALGGLGAEEQFF. In DNA form, the CDR3 reads TGCAGTGCTCTGGGGGGCCTCGGGGCGGAGGAGCAGTTCTTC.

This clonotype has at least ten counts. The rearrangement uses TRBV20-1 and TRBJ2-1; D not certain. Germline lookup yields CDR1 DFQATT and CDR2 SNEGSKA (reference sequence). V shed 5 bases and J shed 8 bases, with 7 bases lying between them. The CDR3 runs 10 residues. This CDR3 reads CSAPSHEQFF. The CDR3 DNA sequence: TGCAGTGCTCCCAGCCATGAGCAGTTCTTC.

This clonotype was seen repeatedly, ten times or more. The chain has TRBV5-1 and TRBJ1-1; D is undetermined. V lost 0 bases and J 10 bases, leaving 10 bases between the germline ends. Germline V lookup: CDR1 SGHRS, CDR2 YFSETQ. This CDR3 is built from 12 residues. The CDR3: CASSLDRMRAFF. The CDR3 nucleotides are TGCGCCAGCAGCTTGGACCGGATGCGAGCTTTCTTT.

This clonotype was observed at least ten times. The chain employs TRBV21-1 and TRBJ2-7; the D call TRBD1 from the table was never checked on the DNA. TRBV21-1 is noted as a pseudogene. The CDR3 runs to 15 residues. The CDR3 loop reads CASSSYRDSLYEQYV. Written as DNA, the CDR3 is TGTGCCAGCAGCTCCTACAGGGACAGCCTATACGAGCAGTACGTC.

This clonotype came up many times. The chain is built from TRBV2 and TRBJ2-6; D is undetermined. Germline V gives CDR1 SNHLY, CDR2 FYNNEI. CDR3 length equals 13 residues. V was clipped by 5 bases and J by 4 bases, with 6 bases between them. CDR3: CASSQLGANVLTF. CDR3 coding DNA: TGTGCCAGCAGTCAATTGGGGGCCAACGTCCTGACTTTC.

The sample holds many counts of this clonotype. The J gene is TRBJ2-5, the V gene TRBV5-1; tentative D call: TRBD2 (6 bases). This CDR3 has 13 residues. With 3 bases removed from V and 5 bases from J, the gap between germline ends came to 11 bases. The germline V gene has CDR1 SGHRS and CDR2 YFSETQ. The CDR3 sequence: CASSSTSLETQYF. The CDR3 bases are TGCGCCAGCAGCTCGACTAGTTTGGAGACCCAGTACTTC.

This clonotype was detected many times. This rearrangement joins TRBV4-1 to TRBJ1-1, with D possibly TRBD1 on 5 matching bases. Germline CDR1 MGHRA, CDR2 YSYEKL. The germline V and J ends were trimmed by 5 bases and 7 bases, with 8 bases remaining between them. The CDR3 runs to 11 residues. The CDR3 here is CASSRDGEAFF. The CDR3 DNA is TGCGCCAGCAGCAGGGACGGTGAAGCTTTCTTT.

This clonotype was counted many times. The CDR3 coding sequence is TGTGCCAGCAGCTTAGGGGGGACAGGCTCTGGGGCCAACGTCCTGACTTTC. It specifies CASSLGGTGSGANVLTF. V gene TRBV7-9 combines with J gene TRBJ2-6, with 8 bases matching TRBD1. The CDR3 spans 17 residues. J gave up 0 bases and V 1 base, and 2 bases lay outside the gene matches. CDR1 SEHNR and CDR2 FQNEAQ come from the germline V gene (reference sequence).

At least ten counts were recorded for this clonotype. The chain joins TRBV10-2 to TRBJ1-6, with D possibly matching TRBD1 (6 bases). The length of the CDR3 is 14 residues. CDR1 is WSHSY, CDR2 SAAADI, per germline. The V end was cut by 11 bases, the J end by 10 bases, with 21 bases between. The CDR3 coding sequence is TGCGCCGTGGGACAATCTGGACCGAAGTCACCCCTCCACTTT. Translating gives CAVGQSGPKSPLHF.

This clonotype was seen ten or more times. The rearrangement joins TRBV24-1 to TRBJ2-3; 8 bases agree with TRBD2. This CDR3 has 18 amino acids. CDR1 and CDR2 from the germline V gene are KGHDR and SFDVKD. The V segment lost 4 bases and the J segment 0 bases; nucleotides outside the gene matches: 11. CDR3 loop: CATSDTSGLKGSTDTQYF. In DNA, the CDR3 is TGTGCCACCAGTGACACTAGCGGCCTTAAAGGTAGCACAGATACGCAGTATTTT.

This clonotype was detected many times. The chain uses TRBV28 and TRBJ1-1; 8 positions agree with TRBD1. With V trimmed by 5 bases and J by 0 bases, 8 bases remained unmatched. The CDR3 consists of 16 residues. CDR1 is MDHEN, CDR2 SYDVKM, per germline. The CDR3 bases are TGTGCCAGCAGTCTCGGACAGGGAGTTATGAACACTGAAGCTTTCTTT. Protein: CASSLGQGVMNTEAFF.

This clonotype has more than one count but fewer than ten. The chain recombines TRBV7-6 with TRBJ2-7; 7 bases align to TRBD2. V lost 7 bases to trimming and J lost 0 bases; unmatched junction nucleotides: 15. The germline V gene has CDR1 SGHVS and CDR2 FNYEAQ. CDR3 length: 17 amino acids. The DNA of the CDR3 is TGTGCCAGCACCCCAGGGATCAGCGGGATGGACTCCTACGAGCAGTACTTC. This gives the protein CASTPGISGMDSYEQYF.

This clonotype was detected ten times or more. The chain combines TRBV29-1 with TRBJ2-1, with TRBD2 matching over 8 bases. CDR1 is SQVTM and CDR2 is ANQGSEA in the germline V gene. Trimming removed 4 bases from V and 4 bases from J; junction bases left unmatched: 9. The CDR3 extends over 15 amino acids. CDR3 sequence reads: CSVVGPGLGYNEQFF. The DNA of the CDR3 is TGCAGCGTTGTGGGACCGGGACTAGGATACAATGAGCAGTTCTTC.

As concerns this clonotype: Since a much larger clone is just one base distant, this may be a read error. In DNA, the CDR3 is TGCAGTGCTAGAGATGTAGCGGTTTACTACATTGAGCAGTTCTTC. Translation gives CSARDVAVYYIEQFF. The chain uses TRBV20-1 and TRBJ2-1, with a tentative D call TRBD2 (6 bases). The CDR3 loop spans 15 amino acids. The germline gives CDR1 DFQATT, CDR2 SNEGSKA (reference sequence).

At least ten counts were recorded for this clonotype. J is TRBJ2-5 and V is TRBV27; a weak D match, TRBD1 (6 bases). This CDR3 is 16 amino acids long. Germline CDR1 reads MNHEY; CDR2 reads SMNVEV (reference sequence). Trimming removed 0 bases from V and 2 bases from J, with 13 bases in between. The CDR3 protein is CASSLSWGLRQETQYF. The CDR3 region has the DNA TGTGCCAGCAGTTTATCGTGGGGGCTGAGGCAAGAGACCCAGTACTTC.

This clonotype was detected ten times or more. V is TRBV12-3 or TRBV12-4 and J is TRBJ1-1; D is unresolved. The length of the CDR3 is 14 residues. Trimming took off 7 bases at V and 0 bases at J, with 12 bases between the two ends. This chain's CDR3 is CASIRGELNTEAFF. In DNA, the CDR3 is TGTGCCAGCATCCGCGGGGAATTGAACACTGAAGCTTTCTTT.

In its sample, this clonotype was seen a few times. This clone may be a read error of a much larger clone one base away. V usage is TRBV5-1 and J usage is TRBJ1-2; 8 positions match TRBD1. The germline gives CDR1 SGHRS, CDR2 YFSETQ. The CDR3 totals 15 residues. The CDR3 DNA reads as TGCGCCAGCAGCTCCGGACAGGGAGGAGGGTATGGCGACACCTTC. The encoded protein is CASSSGQGGGYGDTF.